This T cell receptor (beta chain) comes out of a study of shared clonotypes between healthy human individuals (dated by TCRdb to 2018 to 2020). Some background on the complete study: A few men and a couple of women, aged 18 to 49 years, made up the cohort. For each donor, CD4 naive and CD4 memory were each run on three plates, CD8 naive on two plates, and CD8 memory on one plate. To estimate repertoire size and how much clonotype sharing occurs between individuals, the study deeply sequenced the blood TCR repertoires of roughly 5 healthy adults. To increase sequencing depth and limit assay-specific biases, TCR repertoire library preparation and sequencing were carried out by different laboratories using diverse techniques. Between about 0.94 and 8.9 billion PBMCs per donor were obtained by leukapheresis.

The donors were healthy, HIV-negative adults with no recently reported acute infections or vaccinations. Only Caucasian adults living in Nashville, Tennessee, USA were represented among the donors. CD4+ T cells were enriched by magnetic negative selection, after which naive cells were positively selected on CD45RA and the negative fraction was taken as the memory subset. Blood was obtained by leukapheresis, after which PBMCs were separated by Ficoll-Histopaque density gradient centrifugation and cryopreserved in liquid nitrogen vapor phase. Analytical flow cytometry was used to check the purity and quantity of every magnetically sorted T cell population. From each sorted fraction, genomic DNA was isolated and quantified by UV absorbance on a Nanodrop 2000c. What the study reported, not specific to this receptor: Estimated clonotype richness was generally larger for naive than for memory subsets. Across four donors, approximately 5% of naive CD4, over 3% of naive CD8, about 2.3% of memory CD4, and 0.4% of memory CD8 clonotypes were shared. Incomplete sequencing was indicated by rarefaction of sorted-subset datasets, despite the large sequencing depth. Pairwise subsampling led to the expectation that sequencing depth would affect the degree of clonotype sharing among donors. Clonotypes shared by all four sorted-subset donors showed higher generation probabilities than non-shared clonotypes. Because the study included a small number of donors, the genetic and exposure-history diversity represented was limited. Sampling was restricted to blood, and TCR repertoires in tissues likely differ from the TCR repertoires found in blood.

This clone was detected only once. The antigen this receptor binds is unknown. Qualities for individual bases were not recorded, and no much larger clone is one base off. Using the deep immunoSEQ assay, TCR CDR3 regions were amplified from genomic DNA by multiplex PCR. Extracted genomic DNA from each cell subset was spread evenly across all wells of several immunoSEQ 96-well plates, with each plate serving as a replicate. For sorted subsets, 150 to 200 ng genomic DNA, equal to approximately 30,000 T cell genomes, was loaded into each replicate PCR. Purified libraries were quantified with a Qubit 3.0 fluorometer, sized on a Bioanalyzer 2100, and re-quantified with the KAPA Library Quantification kit. Every immunoSEQ 96-well plate was sequenced on a separate single-read 150-cycle Illumina NextSeq 550 flow cell. As for how the authors treated the data: The immunoSEQ output contained only junctional sequences without quality scores, so filtering could not match that applied to full-length reads. To assign V/J genes and CDR3, sequences were annotated against IMGT germline references using PyIR, a Python wrapper for IgBLAST v1.9. Reads with weak V/J assignments (E-value above 1e-6), missing CDR3, stop codons, out-of-frame junctions, or ambiguous translated residues were removed. V3J clonotypes were defined as sequences sharing an identical inferred V gene, J gene, and CDR3 amino acid sequence. To compute the percentage overlap between repertoires, the number of shared unique clonotypes was divided by the size of the smaller repertoire. RTK rarefaction, the Chao1 estimator, and Recon v2.1 estimates of unobserved clonotypes were used to assess repertoire richness. OLGA was used to compute generation probabilities for all TCRbeta clonotypes that the gDNA method yielded from a handful of donors. TCRdb obtained this table from immuneACCESS and retained in-frame rearrangements with V and J assigned. These tables miss some clones; where compared with another copy, unresolved V genes account for less than half of the shortfall, and the remainder is unexplained. The V and J calls and clone size are taken from that table; D and trimming were inferred from the DNA. The sample includes 2 million to 2.5 million clones, with roughly 93% observed a single time. The ten biggest clones cover around 0.37% of the sample.

From a lookup of the germline V gene, CDR1 and CDR2 are MDHEN and SYDVKM. The CDR3 holds 13 amino acids from the cysteine to the phenylalanine. The retained sequence is limited to the CDR3, 39 bases, with the frame set at the first base. The chain couples TRBV28 to TRBJ1-6; no D gene call is confident. This sequence originates from a man between 18 and 29 years old in good health. Some clones in this sample may be carry-over from other donors' samples. Sequencing input: naive CD4+ T cells from PBMCs. Explained via the paper, the cell subset or site label denotes: CD45RA+ positively selected. The nucleotide sequence reads as follows: TGTGCTAACAAGGGAGGGAAGAGTTCACCCCTCCACTTT. Its product reads: CANKGGKSSPLHF.